A selection of T cell receptor beta chains follows, all from one sample in a study of cytomegalovirus exposure and HLA in healthy donors. The repertoire was sequenced with immunoSEQ multiplex PCR; TCRdb's copy has only in-frame clones and lacks some. Altogether over 200,000 clones are present, roughly 82% being singletons, with the ten largest covering nearly 6%. What was sequenced was PBMCs. These receptors came from a man between 35 and 55 years old in good health and CMV-seropositive. Each CDR3 is given with its conserved first and last residue. D genes are given only for firm matches. Part of the rows lack a size; the others show once, few, many or a class for expanded clones.

>NA|TRBD1|TRBJ1-1|TRBV5-1
TGCGCCAGCAGCCTAAACAGGGGGAACGTAGCAATGGGTGAAGCTTTCTTT
CASSLNRGNVAMGEAFF
>NA|NA|TRBJ1-5|TRBV19
TGTGCCAGTAGTATATGGGGCAGGGCCAATCAGCCCCAGCATTTT
CASSIWGRANQPQHF
>NA|NA|TRBJ1-1|TRBV18
TGTGCCAGCTCACCCCTCGGGGGAGACAGAGATGAAGCTTTCTTT
CASSPLGGDRDEAFF
>NA|NA|TRBJ1-1|TRBV2
TGTGCCAGCAGTGAATGGGGCAGCCCTAACACTGAAGCTTTCTTT
CASSEWGSPNTEAFF
>NA|NA|TRBJ2-2|TRBV29-1
TGCAGCGTTGAACTCTACGGGGAGCTGTTTTTT
CSVELYGELFF
>NA|NA|TRBJ2-7|TRBV5-6
TGTGCCAGCAGCTTGGGGGGGCCCTACGAGCAGTACTTC
CASSLGGPYEQYF
>NA|TRBD2|TRBJ2-7|TRBV7-9
TGTGCCAGCAGATCTAGCGGGAGCTCCTACGAGCAGTACTTC
CASRSSGSSYEQYF
>NA|TRBD2|TRBJ2-1|TRBV5-1
TGCGCCAGCAGCTTGGGGACTAGCGGGAGCAATGAGCAGTTCTTC
CASSLGTSGSNEQFF
>once|NA|TRBJ1-1|TRBV27
TGTGCCAGCAGTTACACGGGGGGGGGCTGGATCACTGAAGCTTTCTTT
CASSYTGGGWITEAFF
>NA|TRBD1|TRBJ1-4|TRBV5-1
TGCGCCAGCAGGCCAACAGGGGCAACTAATGAAAAACTGTTTTTT
CASRPTGATNEKLFF
>few|NA|TRBJ1-1|TRBV19
TGTGCCAGTAGTATAGAGGGCAGGGAGAACACTGAAGCTTTCTTT
CASSIEGRENTEAFF
>NA|TRBD1|TRBJ2-1|TRBV2
TGTGCCAGCAGTGAACAACAGGGGCGCATCAATGAGCAGTTCTTC
CASSEQQGRINEQFF
>NA|TRBD1|TRBJ1-4|TRBV27
TGTGCCAGCAGTCCAGGACAGGCAACTAATGAAAAACTGTTTTTT
CASSPGQATNEKLFF
>NA|NA|TRBJ2-3|TRBV11-2
TGTGCCAGCAGCTTTTCGAGTAGCGGAAACACAGATACGCAGTATTTT
CASSFSSSGNTDTQYF
>NA|TRBD1|TRBJ1-3|TRBV5-4
TGTGCCAGCAGCGCCCAGGGGGCGAAAGGAAACACCATATATTTT
CASSAQGAKGNTIYF
>NA|NA|TRBJ2-1|TRBV30
TGTGCCTGGAGTCCCCTACGAGGGCGGGATGAGCAGTTCTTC
CAWSPLRGRDEQFF
>NA|NA|TRBJ2-7|TRBV7-9
TGTGCCAGCAGAGGGGTTTCCTCCTACGAGCAGTACTTC
CASRGVSSYEQYF
>once|NA|TRBJ1-3|TRBV12-5
TGTGCTAGTGGGACCGGGAGGGGTCCTCCTGGAAACACCATATATTTT
CASGTGRGPPGNTIYF
>NA|TRBD1|TRBJ2-2|TRBV27
TGTGCCAGCAGCAACAGGGGGTGGGAGCTGTTTTTT
CASSNRGWELFF
>few|TRBD2|TRBJ2-6|TRBV7-3
TGTGCCAGCAGCCTCGGACTAGCGGGAGTTGGTGGGGCCAACGTCCTGACTTTC
CASSLGLAGVGGANVLTF
>NA|TRBD1|TRBJ2-2|TRBV7-2
TGTGCCAGCAGCTTAATAAGGGGGCGAATCACCGGGGAGCTGTTTTTT
CASSLIRGRITGELFF
>NA|TRBD1|TRBJ1-2|TRBV18
TGTGCCAGCTCACCACCGACCAGGGGGCTTGATGGCTACACCTTC
CASSPPTRGLDGYTF